This T cell receptor beta chain was sequenced in a study of T-cell reconstitution after alpha-beta-depleted transplantation in children. Overall study findings and caveats: By about two months after transplant, alpha-beta T cells reportedly arose from several hundred graft clones that had expanded.

TCRbeta library preparation incorporated unique molecular identifiers. TCRdb re-analysed the PCR reads in MiXCR, keeping a single row per CDR3 protein. The repertoire holds under 35,000 distinct CDR3 sequences, with under 8% as singletons. Ten or more counts support this clonotype. Antigen: not known. The germline V and J ends were trimmed by 8 bases and 6 bases, with 13 bases remaining between them. The CDR3 is made up of 11 amino acids. Germline V CDR1 and CDR2: SQVTM, ANQGSEA. This specimen consisted of PBMCs, mostly from graft donor cells, obtained 180 days after TCRalphabeta/CD19-depleted stem cell transplant. J is TRBJ1-2 and V is TRBV29-1; unclear D gene. The clonotype was recovered from a male patient under 18 who had a stem cell transplant for acute myeloid leukemia, so the T cells may come from the graft donor. Here the CDR3 reads CSTRIANGYTF. CDR3 coding DNA: TGCAGCACCCGTATTGCAAATGGCTACACCTTC.